Listed here are 23 T cell receptor beta chains from one sample, sequenced in a study of cytomegalovirus exposure and HLA in healthy donors listed by TCRdb under 2017. Libraries were built with the immunoSEQ multiplex PCR assay. The multiplex PCR relied on a mix of 60 forward primers for TCR Vbeta segments and 13 reverse primers for TCR Jbeta segments. Held by TCRdb, this immuneACCESS table contains in-frame sequences only and omits some clones. Under half of the omission traces to an unresolved V gene where checked; the cause of the rest is unknown. This sample has around 130,000 clones in its table, and around 9% of those were observed once. The top ten constitute under 7% of the sample. The sample was PBMCs. The receptors here all came from a man aged 40-49 years in good health and CMV-seronegative.

The chain couples TRBV6-1 to TRBJ1-3; weak D call: TRBD1 (6 bases). Germline CDR1 and CDR2: MNHNS and SASEGT. With 10 bases removed from V and 5 bases from J, the gap between germline ends came to 15 bases. This CDR3 has 13 amino acids. The CDR3 loop reads CAMGTTGRNTIYF. The CDR3 bases are TGTGCCATGGGTACGACAGGCCGAAACACCATATATTTT.

This clone has only a few counts. The chain has TRBV6-1 and TRBJ1-1; D gene uncertain. CDR3 size: 15 residues. Germline loops: CDR1 MNHNS, CDR2 SASEGT. Trimming removed 5 bases at V and 1 base at J, with 14 bases between. The CDR3 here is CASSSRQLGNTEAFF. CDR3 in DNA: TGTGCCAGCAGTTCCAGGCAATTGGGGAACACTGAAGCTTTCTTT.

This chain joins TRBV7-8 and TRBJ1-5, with TRBD1 as a possible D gene (5 bases). Per the germline V gene, CDR1 is SGHVS and CDR2 is FQNEAQ. This CDR3 region has 16 residues. Deletions cut 5 bases from V and 2 bases from J, with 16 bases between. The CDR3 region is CASSVRVDLRNQPQHF. In DNA, the CDR3 is TGTGCCAGCAGCGTCAGGGTGGATCTGCGCAATCAGCCCCAGCATTTT. Full variable domain (missing parts from reference TRBV7-8 and TRBJ1-5): GAGVSQSPRYKVAKRGQDVALRCDPISGHVSLFWYQQALGQGPEFLTYFQNEAQLDKSGLPSDRFFAERPEGSVSTLKIQRTQQEDSAVYLCASSVRVDLRNQPQHFGDGTRLSIL.

There are a few counts of this clone. The rearrangement joins TRBV2 to TRBJ2-7, with TRBD1 matching over 7 bases. The CDR3 has 14 amino acids. The ends lost 6 bases at V and 5 bases at J; junction bases unmatched: 10. CDR1 and CDR2 from the germline V gene are SNHLY and FYNNEI. The CDR3 DNA is TGTGCCAGCAGCCGGGACAGCAGGTCTAACGAGCAGTACTTC. Residues: CASSRDSRSNEQYF.

A few counts support this clone. This sequence joins TRBV6-1 and TRBJ2-5, with TRBD1 identical over 7 bases. The CDR3 extends over 14 amino acids. The germline V gene encodes CDR1 MNHNS and CDR2 SASEGT. The junction had 6 bases not matched to a gene; V was cut back by 4 bases and J by 4 bases. CDR3 residues: CASSAQGTIETQYF. DNA for the CDR3: TGTGCCAGCAGTGCACAGGGGACCATAGAGACCCAGTACTTC.

The CDR3 protein is CASSDLDRARAGELFF. DNA of the CDR3: TGTGCCAGCAGCGATTTGGACAGGGCCCGGGCCGGGGAGCTGTTTTTT. V and J are TRBV5-4 and TRBJ2-2; 8 nucleotides align to TRBD1. Germline lookup yields CDR1 SGHNT and CDR2 YYREEE (reference sequence). This CDR3 contains 16 residues. The V gene end was trimmed by 4 bases and the J gene end by 6 bases; junction bases not matched to a gene: 11.

This clone was seen more than once but under ten times. J is TRBJ2-7 and V is TRBV5-1; 8 bases are shared with TRBD2. This CDR3 has 13 residues. In germline, CDR1 is SGHRS, CDR2 YFSETQ. Unmatched junction bases numbered 4, after V lost 4 bases and J lost 4 bases. DNA for the CDR3: TGCGCCAGCAGCGTTAGCGGGGCGTACGAGCAGTACTTC. It translates to CASSVSGAYEQYF.

This chain joins TRBV6-1 and TRBJ2-3, with TRBD2 matching over 7 bases. V lost 7 bases and J lost 6; bases outside the gene matches: 10. The germline V gene encodes CDR1 MNHNS and CDR2 SASEGT. The length of the CDR3 is 14 residues. The chain's CDR3 is CASTRGLEVDTQYF. In nucleotides, the CDR3 is TGTGCCAGCACTCGAGGACTAGAGGTTGATACGCAGTATTTT.

This clone occurred a few times. V and J are TRBV10-3 and TRBJ1-4; 8 positions match TRBD1. J was trimmed by 5 bases and V by 10 bases; bases with no gene match: 6. The CDR3 has 13 residues. Germline V gene sequence: CDR1 ENHRY, CDR2 SYGVKD. CDR3 DNA sequence: TGTGCCACCGAGGACAGGGAGAATGAAAAACTGTTTTTT. It is translated as CATEDRENEKLFF.

The chain joins TRBV7-8 to TRBJ1-1; D possibly corresponds to TRBD1 (6 bases). V was shortened by 5 bases and J by 0 bases, with 13 bases between the two germline ends. Germline CDR1 SGHVS, CDR2 FQNEAQ. The CDR3 has 15 amino acids. The chain's CDR3 is CASSNNREMNTEAFF. As DNA, the CDR3 is TGTGCCAGCAGCAATAACAGGGAGATGAACACTGAAGCTTTCTTT. Drawing the rest from reference TRBV7-8 and TRBJ1-1, the complete variable domain is GAGVSQSPRYKVAKRGQDVALRCDPISGHVSLFWYQQALGQGPEFLTYFQNEAQLDKSGLPSDRFFAERPEGSVSTLKIQRTQQEDSAVYLCASSNNREMNTEAFFGQGTRLTVV.

The chain recombines TRBV6-5 with TRBJ1-2; D remains ambiguous. Per the germline V gene, CDR1 is MNHEY and CDR2 is SVGAGI. This CDR3 contains 14 residues. V was pared by 2 bases and J by 1 base, with 8 bases between. CDR3 amino acids: CASSYVGHNYGYTF. The CDR3 DNA is TGTGCCAGCAGTTACGTCGGTCATAACTATGGCTACACCTTC.

There are a few counts of this clone. The rearrangement uses TRBV29-1 and TRBJ2-7, with D maybe TRBD1 (6 bases). Germline-derived CDR1 and CDR2 are SQVTM and ANQGSEA. This CDR3 region has 13 residues. V was trimmed by 6 bases and J by 0 bases, leaving 12 bases between them. The CDR3 region has the DNA TGCAGCGTAAGGACAGCCAGCTCCTACGAGCAGTACTTC. Amino acid sequence: CSVRTASSYEQYF.

This clone was detected a few times. The rearrangement uses TRBV4-1 and TRBJ1-1, with D perhaps TRBD1 (5 bases). Germline loops: CDR1 MGHRA, CDR2 YSYEKL. The CDR3 has 13 amino acids. Trimming removed 3 bases at V and 2 bases at J, with 7 bases between. This CDR3 is CASSQTENTEAFF. As DNA, the CDR3 is TGCGCCAGCAGCCAGACAGAAAACACTGAAGCTTTCTTT.

This clone was recorded a few times. This chain joins TRBV6-6 and TRBJ2-2; 10 nucleotides line up with TRBD2. The CDR3 loop spans 16 amino acids. J lost 7 bases, V lost 8 bases, and 13 bases had no gene match. From germline, CDR1 is MNHNY and CDR2 SVGAGI (reference sequence). For the CDR3, the DNA is TGTGCCAGCCGGGGTAGCGGGGGGACGGGGAGCGGGGAGCTGTTTTTT. It specifies CASRGSGGTGSGELFF.

This chain links TRBV7-2 with TRBJ2-3; no definite D call. The CDR3 loop spans 14 amino acids. Per germline, CDR1 SGHTA and CDR2 FQGNSA. With 1 base removed from V and 5 bases from J, the gap between germline ends came to 10 bases. The CDR3 is CASSLVSGLDTQYF. CDR3 sequence (DNA): TGTGCCAGCAGCTTAGTATCTGGGCTAGATACGCAGTATTTT.

CDR3 DNA sequence: TGTGCCACCCGCGTTTTTGGAGGGATGGGTACCTACGAGCAGTACTTC. Protein product: CATRVFGGMGTYEQYF. The chain has TRBV27 and TRBJ2-7, with D possibly matching TRBD2 (6 bases). CDR3 length: 16 amino acids. From germline, CDR1 is MNHEY and CDR2 SMNVEV (reference sequence). The ends were cut back, 10 bases at V and 2 bases at J, with 24 bases in the middle.

The chain couples TRBV5-1 to TRBJ2-4, with D maybe TRBD2 (5 bases). Trimming took off 0 bases at V and 10 bases at J, with 11 bases between the two ends. This CDR3 has 13 amino acids. Per germline, CDR1 SGHRS and CDR2 YFSETQ. The CDR3 loop reads CASSLESGDIQYF. The CDR3 region has the DNA TGCGCCAGCAGCTTGGAGTCCGGGGATATTCAGTACTTC.

The V and J genes are TRBV7-2 and TRBJ1-4; perhaps TRBD1 as D (5 bases). The germline V gene has CDR1 SGHTA and CDR2 FQGNSA. The CDR3 covers 14 residues. Trimming left V 5 bases short and J 4 bases short, with 11 bases between. The CDR3 spells CASSVRGDNEKLFF. CDR3 nucleotides: TGTGCCAGCAGCGTACGGGGGGATAATGAAAAACTGTTTTTT.

For this clone: The identical CDR3 is also encoded by other nucleotide sequences in the sample. This sequence joins TRBV4-2 and TRBJ1-6; no firm D call. Germline CDR1 LGHNA, CDR2 YNFKEQ. This CDR3 is 15 amino acids long. V was trimmed by 1 base and J by 7 bases, leaving 11 bases between them. The DNA for the CDR3 is TGTGCCAGCAGCCAAGCATCCGGGATAAATTCACCCCTCCACTTT. It is translated as CASSQASGINSPLHF.

This clone was picked up a small number of times. This sequence joins TRBV5-4 and TRBJ1-1, with D unclear. The CDR3 sequence is 14 residues long. CDR1 is SGHNT and CDR2 is YYREEE in the germline V gene (reference sequence). Trimming removed 0 bases at V and 2 bases at J, with 8 bases between. The CDR3 region has the DNA TGTGCCAGCAGCTTGGATGGCCCAAACACTGAAGCTTTCTTT. Translating gives CASSLDGPNTEAFF.

This clone has only a few counts. The rearrangement uses TRBV6-5 and TRBJ2-4, with D perhaps matching TRBD2 (5 bases). V was shortened by 10 bases and J by 0 bases, with 13 bases between the two germline ends. CDR1 and CDR2 (germline): MNHEY, SVGAGI. This CDR3 has 14 residues. As DNA, the CDR3 is TGTGCCACCGTCGGGGATGCAGCCAAAAACATTCAGTACTTC. Its protein product is CATVGDAAKNIQYF.

This clone was picked up a small number of times. The chain recombines TRBV6-4 with TRBJ1-1; the match to TRBD1 covers 10 bases. This CDR3 contains 14 residues. CDR1 and CDR2 (germline): MRHNA, SNTAGT. Losses at the gene ends were 2 bases for V and 11 bases for J; bases not matched to a gene: 8. The CDR3 DNA follows: TGTGCCAGCAGTGACGGGGGACAGGGGCGTGTGGCTTTCTTT. It is translated as CASSDGGQGRVAFF.

This clone came up a few times. This sequence joins TRBV19 and TRBJ1-5; 8 nucleotides align to TRBD1. The CDR3 totals 16 residues. J lost 7 bases, V lost 1 base, and 9 bases had no gene match. CDR1 and CDR2 from the germline V gene are LNHDA and SQIVND (reference sequence). CDR3 residues: CASSIGTRAGGQPQHF. The CDR3 DNA sequence: TGTGCCAGTAGTATAGGAACCCGCGCAGGGGGCCAGCCCCAGCATTTT.